Below are 21 T cell receptor beta chains sequenced from a single sample in a study of Graves' ophthalmopathy and Graves' hyperthyroidism. As the template, RNA transcripts were used to amplify TCR beta CDR3 regions. The workflow started with a first-round RT-PCR run with HTBI primers and then moved on to a second-round multiplex PCR. TCRdb re-called the multiplex PCR reads through MiXCR, storing one row per CDR3 protein. The repertoire holds 600,000 to 950,000 distinct CDR3 sequences, with approximately 40% as singletons. Sequencing was done on a sample of peripheral blood. Receptors were obtained from an adult man with Graves' ophthalmopathy.

This clonotype turned up a few times. V gene TRBV4-1 combines with J gene TRBJ1-1; D is undetermined. V was trimmed by 5 bases and J by 2 bases, leaving 12 bases between them. Per the germline V gene, CDR1 is MGHRA and CDR2 is YSYEKL. The CDR3 is made up of 14 amino acids. The CDR3 sequence is CASSKRHLNTEAFF. Here the CDR3 DNA reads TGCGCCAGCAGCAAAAGACATTTAAACACTGAAGCTTTCTTT.

There are many counts of this clonotype. This CDR3 reads CASSEHSEQYF. DNA for the CDR3: TGTGCCAGCAGTGAACATTCCGAGCAGTACTTC. The gene calls are TRBV2 and TRBJ2-7; D not resolved. CDR1 is SNHLY and CDR2 is FYNNEI in the germline V gene. The CDR3 has 11 residues. Trimming cost V 2 bases and J 6 bases, with 5 bases left between them.

The rearrangement uses TRBV20-1 and TRBJ1-1; no reliable D call. The germline V gene encodes CDR1 DFQATT and CDR2 SNEGSKA (reference sequence). The CDR3 totals 13 residues. The ends were cut back, 1 base at V and 2 bases at J, with 8 bases in the middle. This chain's CDR3 is CSARGVFNTEAFF. In nucleotides, the CDR3 is TGCAGTGCTAGAGGAGTATTTAACACTGAAGCTTTCTTT.

In its sample, this clonotype was seen a few times. In DNA, the CDR3 is TGTGCCAGCAGTGAATACCGGGACACTGGGGGTCAGCCCCAGCATTTT. Translated, it gives CASSEYRDTGGQPQHF. The chain uses TRBV6-5 and TRBJ1-5; perhaps TRBD1 as D (6 bases). The CDR3 is made up of 16 amino acids. The V end was cut by 5 bases, the J end by 6 bases, with 20 bases between. Germline V lookup: CDR1 MNHEY, CDR2 SVGAGI.

This clonotype was found many times. The gene calls are TRBV15 and TRBJ1-2; tentative D call: TRBD1 (6 bases). V lost 1 base to trimming and J lost 8 bases, with 11 bases between them. The length of the CDR3 is 13 residues. The V gene's germline CDR1 is LNHNV and CDR2 YYDKDF (reference sequence). The CDR3 region is CATSRGGASGYTF. The CDR3 DNA reads TGTGCCACCAGCAGAGGGGGGGCTAGCGGCTACACCTTC.

The table lists this clonotype with many counts. The V and J genes are TRBV7-2 and TRBJ1-1; D perhaps matches TRBD1 (5 bases). The CDR3 totals 14 residues. The V gene's germline CDR1 is SGHTA and CDR2 FQGNSA. V was shortened by 5 bases and J by 5 bases, with 15 bases between the two germline ends. CDR3 nucleotide sequence: TGTGCCAGCAGCCCGCAGGGTGGCCGGACTGAAGCTTTCTTT. Translated: CASSPQGGRTEAFF.

This clonotype was detected a few times. The rearrangement joins TRBV19 to TRBJ1-1, with 8 bases lining up with TRBD1. This CDR3 has 15 residues. Looked up from germline, CDR1 is LNHDA and CDR2 is SQIVND (reference sequence). The trim removed 7 bases at V and 0 bases at J, leaving 7 bases unmatched. For the CDR3, the DNA is TGTGCCAGTACCCTCTGGGGACAGGTGAACACTGAAGCTTTCTTT. Its protein product is CASTLWGQVNTEAFF.

This sequence joins TRBV5-6 and TRBJ2-5, with D perhaps TRBD1 or TRBD2 (5 bases each). V was clipped by 4 bases and J by 7 bases, with 17 bases between them. Per the germline V gene, CDR1 is SGHDT and CDR2 is YYEEEE. The CDR3 is made up of 14 amino acids. Written as DNA, the CDR3 is TGTGCCAGCAGCCTTACCGGGGACCCGGGGACCCAGTACTTC. Protein sequence: CASSLTGDPGTQYF.

The rearrangement uses TRBV29-1 and TRBJ2-7; no firm D call. The germline gives CDR1 SQVTM, CDR2 ANQGSEA. This CDR3 spans 8 amino acids. V lost 6 bases to trimming and J lost 9 bases, with 6 bases between them. CDR3 sequence (DNA): TGCAGCGTCCCGAGGCAGTACTTC. Residues: CSVPRQYF.

This chain connects TRBV25-1 to TRBJ2-7; D perhaps matches TRBD1 (5 bases). V lost 4 bases and J 9 bases, leaving 22 bases between the germline ends. The CDR3 totals 15 residues. Germline values: CDR1 MGHDK, CDR2 SYGVNS. CDR3 nucleotides: TGTGCCAGCAGTGCGGCAAGGGGCCCGGCGAATGGGCAGTACTTC. As protein: CASSAARGPANGQYF.

Many counts were recorded for this clonotype. This rearrangement joins TRBV7-6 to TRBJ1-1; 7 bases line up with TRBD1. CDR3 length: 14 amino acids. Per germline, CDR1 SGHVS and CDR2 FNYEAQ. After removal of 3 bases from V and 4 bases from J, the junction contained 5 bases not matched to a gene. The chain's CDR3 is CASSLTPGGTEAFF. Written as DNA, the CDR3 is TGTGCCAGCAGCTTGACCCCAGGGGGCACTGAAGCTTTCTTT.

This clonotype was seen many times. The chain couples TRBV15 to TRBJ1-2; perhaps TRBD1 as D (6 bases). Germline CDR1 reads LNHNV; CDR2 reads YYDKDF (reference sequence). CDR3 size: 16 residues. The V end lost 0 bases, the J end lost 0 bases, and 11 bases lay between the germline ends. DNA of the CDR3: TGTGCCACCAGCAGAGATCGGACAGAGGCTAACTATGGCTACACCTTC. This gives the protein CATSRDRTEANYGYTF.

The V and J genes are TRBV15 and TRBJ2-2; 10 bases fit TRBD2. CDR3 length: 16 residues. Germline V gene data show CDR1 as LNHNV and CDR2 as YYDKDF (reference sequence). V lost 0 bases, J lost 6 bases, and 4 bases stayed unmatched. This chain's CDR3 is CATSRDPSGSAGELFF. CDR3 DNA sequence: TGTGCCACCAGCAGAGATCCTAGCGGGAGTGCCGGGGAGCTGTTTTTT.

In its sample, this clonotype was seen a few times. The V call is TRBV2, the J call TRBJ1-2; 9 bases are a match to TRBD1. The germline V gene has CDR1 SNHLY and CDR2 FYNNEI. The CDR3 spans 15 residues. V shed 6 bases, J shed 4 bases, and the junction held 9 bases outside the gene matches. CDR3 loop: CASSSRGQGRYGYTF. As DNA, the CDR3 is TGTGCCAGCAGCTCAAGGGGACAGGGTCGCTATGGCTACACCTTC.

The V gene is TRBV20-1, the J gene TRBJ2-7, with 14 bases identical to TRBD2. The CDR3 is 13 residues long. The junction had 0 bases not matched to a gene; V was cut back by 6 bases and J by 2 bases. Germline V gives CDR1 DFQATT, CDR2 SNEGSKA (reference sequence). CDR3 region: CSAGLAGAYEQYF. In DNA, the CDR3 is TGCAGTGCGGGACTAGCGGGGGCCTACGAGCAGTACTTC.

The V gene is TRBV6-4, the J gene TRBJ1-2; D possibly corresponds to TRBD1 (5 bases). This CDR3 spans 15 amino acids. Germline V CDR1 and CDR2: MRHNA, SNTAGT. Trimming removed 7 bases at V and 0 bases at J, with 15 bases between. The CDR3 here is CASNKGPAANYGYTF. The CDR3 bases are TGTGCCAGCAACAAGGGGCCGGCTGCTAACTATGGCTACACCTTC.

Concerning this clonotype: This clone may be a read error of a much larger clone one base away. The V call is TRBV24-1, the J call TRBJ1-2; unclear D gene. The germline V gene encodes CDR1 KGHDR and CDR2 SFDVKD. This CDR3 contains 13 residues. The CDR3 sequence is CVTSDPAEDGYTF. CDR3 coding DNA: TGTGTCACCAGTGACCCCGCTGAGGATGGCTACACCTTC.

Notes on this clonotype: At one boundary the junction diverges from the germline segment, which might be a read error. This chain joins TRBV5-1 and TRBJ1-2, with a possible D match to TRBD1 (6 bases). The CDR3 runs to 15 residues. The germline gives CDR1 SGHRS, CDR2 YFSETQ. The DNA for the CDR3 is TGTGCCAGCAGCTCCGCCGCAGGGGCAAACTATGGCTACACCTTC. Its translation is CASSSAAGANYGYTF.

This clonotype was seen a few times. The chain combines TRBV7-2 with TRBJ2-7, with D unclear. The CDR3 contains 15 residues. The germline gives CDR1 SGHTA, CDR2 FQGNSA. Trimming removed 2 bases from V and 4 bases from J, with 15 bases in between. The CDR3 DNA is TGTGCCAGCAGCTTATATGTTGGTATGGTATACGAGCAGTACTTC. Its translation is CASSLYVGMVYEQYF.

This clonotype was seen a handful of times. J is TRBJ1-6 and V is TRBV6-6; weak D call: TRBD1 (6 bases). The CDR3 is 16 residues long. Trimming removed 1 base at V and 7 bases at J, with 14 bases between. Germline-derived CDR1 and CDR2 are MNHNY and SVGAGI (reference sequence). CDR3 residues: CASSYLFPGENSPLHF. CDR3 DNA sequence: TGTGCCAGCAGTTACTTGTTCCCAGGGGAGAATTCACCCCTCCACTTT.

With regard to this clonotype: A much more abundant neighbour one base away suggests this may be a read error. This rearrangement joins TRBV6-5 to TRBJ2-5, with 10 bases that match TRBD2. CDR1 and CDR2 (germline): MNHEY, SVGAGI. The CDR3 extends over 15 amino acids. V was clipped by 6 bases and J by 1 base; unmatched bases: 5. The CDR3 DNA is TGTGCCAGCAGAACAGCTAGCGGGGGCCAAGAGACCCAGTACTTC. Protein product: CASRTASGGQETQYF.